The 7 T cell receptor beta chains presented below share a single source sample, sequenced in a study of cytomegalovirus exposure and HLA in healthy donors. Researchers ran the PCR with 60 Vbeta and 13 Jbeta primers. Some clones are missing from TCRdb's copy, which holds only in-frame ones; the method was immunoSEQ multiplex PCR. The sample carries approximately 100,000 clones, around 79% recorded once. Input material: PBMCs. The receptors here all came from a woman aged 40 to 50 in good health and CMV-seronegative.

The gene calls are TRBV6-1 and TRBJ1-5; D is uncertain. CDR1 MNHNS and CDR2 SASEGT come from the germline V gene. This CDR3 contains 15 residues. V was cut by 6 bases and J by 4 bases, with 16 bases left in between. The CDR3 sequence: CASRLGPAENQPQHF. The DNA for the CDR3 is TGTGCCAGCAGACTCGGTCCGGCGGAAAATCAGCCCCAGCATTTT.

The CDR3 is CASSQDSFGTSTHYEQYF. The CDR3 region has the DNA TGCGCCAGCAGCCAAGATTCGTTCGGGACTAGCACCCATTACGAGCAGTACTTC. The rearrangement joins TRBV4-3 to TRBJ2-7; 9 bases are shared with TRBD2. There are 18 residues in the CDR3. V gave up 0 bases and J gave up 4 bases; unmatched junction bases: 13. The V gene's germline CDR1 is LGHNA and CDR2 YSLEER.

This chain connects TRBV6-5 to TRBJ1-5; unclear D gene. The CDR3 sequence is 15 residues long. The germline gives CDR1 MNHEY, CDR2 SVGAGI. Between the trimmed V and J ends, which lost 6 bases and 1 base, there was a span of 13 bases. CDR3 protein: CASRPPGSSNQPQHF. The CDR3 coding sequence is TGTGCCAGCAGGCCACCGGGGTCAAGCAATCAGCCCCAGCATTTT.

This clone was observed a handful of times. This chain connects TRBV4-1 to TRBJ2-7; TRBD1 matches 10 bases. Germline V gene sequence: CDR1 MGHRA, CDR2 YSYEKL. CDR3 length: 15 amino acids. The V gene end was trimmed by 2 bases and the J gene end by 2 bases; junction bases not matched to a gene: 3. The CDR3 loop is CASSQPTGGPYEQYF. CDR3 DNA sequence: TGCGCCAGCAGCCAACCGACAGGGGGCCCCTACGAGCAGTACTTC.

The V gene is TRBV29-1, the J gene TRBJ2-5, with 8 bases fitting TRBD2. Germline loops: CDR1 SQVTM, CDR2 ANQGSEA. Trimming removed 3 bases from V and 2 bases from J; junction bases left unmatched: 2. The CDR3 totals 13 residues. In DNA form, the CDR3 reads TGCAGCGTTGATGGCGGGGGGCAAGAGACCCAGTACTTC. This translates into CSVDGGGQETQYF.

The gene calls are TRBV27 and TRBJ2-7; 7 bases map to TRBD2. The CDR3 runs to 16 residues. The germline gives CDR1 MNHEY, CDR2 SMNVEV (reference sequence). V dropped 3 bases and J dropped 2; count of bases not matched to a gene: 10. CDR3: CASSFSAGEHPYEQYF. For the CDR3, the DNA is TGTGCCAGCAGTTTCTCTGCGGGAGAACATCCCTACGAGCAGTACTTC.

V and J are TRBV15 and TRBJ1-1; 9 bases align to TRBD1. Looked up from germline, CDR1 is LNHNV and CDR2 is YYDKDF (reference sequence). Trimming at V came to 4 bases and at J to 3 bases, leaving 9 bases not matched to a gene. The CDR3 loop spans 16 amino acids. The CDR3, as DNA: TGTGCCACCAGCAACTACAGGGGGCTGGCGGACACTGAAGCTTTCTTT. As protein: CATSNYRGLADTEAFF.